The next 27 T cell receptor beta chains were all read from a single sample in a study of cytomegalovirus exposure and HLA in healthy donors. In the PCR, 60 Vbeta and 13 Jbeta primers were used. TCRdb's table, derived via immunoSEQ multiplex PCR, lists solely in-frame clones and lacks some. This sample has around 190,000 clones, with about 80% found just once. Sequencing was done on a sample of PBMCs. The receptors were sampled from a middle-aged woman in good health and CMV-seronegative.

The chain uses TRBV7-2 and TRBJ2-7; TRBD1 matches 11 bases. V was pared by 7 bases and J by 1 base, with 6 bases of the junction left unmatched. CDR1 and CDR2 (germline): SGHTA, FQGNSA. The CDR3 is 15 amino acids. The CDR3 here is CASNQDRGLSYEQYF. The CDR3 DNA sequence: TGTGCCAGCAACCAGGACAGGGGGCTATCCTACGAGCAGTACTTC.

The rearrangement uses TRBV6-1 and TRBJ1-5; D unresolved. Per germline, CDR1 MNHNS and CDR2 SASEGT. The CDR3 contains 16 residues. The germline V and J ends were trimmed by 2 bases and 3 bases, with 14 bases remaining between them. The DNA of the CDR3 is TGTGCCAGCAGTGAAAAGAATTGGAGGGTCAATCAGCCCCAGCATTTT. Its translation is CASSEKNWRVNQPQHF.

J is TRBJ2-5 and V is TRBV2; D gene uncertain. The germline V gene has CDR1 SNHLY and CDR2 FYNNEI. Trimming took 7 bases from V and 5 from J, leaving 8 bases between them. The CDR3 consists of 11 residues. The CDR3, as DNA: TGTGCCAGCACCGATCAGGAGACCCAGTACTTC. Translating gives CASTDQETQYF.

The genes are TRBV9 and TRBJ2-3; perhaps TRBD2 as D (6 bases). The germline CDR1 and CDR2 sequences are SGDLS and YYNGEE. This CDR3 spans 15 amino acids. The V and J ends lost 0 bases and 5 bases respectively, with 13 bases between them. The DNA for the CDR3 is TGTGCCAGCAGCGTAGAGAGGGTCGGGGGAGATACGCAGTATTTT. The encoded protein is CASSVERVGGDTQYF.

The chain recombines TRBV7-3 with TRBJ1-3, with 7 positions matching TRBD1. CDR1 is SGHTA and CDR2 is FQGTGA in the germline V gene. The V and J ends lost 5 bases and 2 bases, in that order; junction bases with no gene match: 3. CDR3 size: 14 residues. As DNA, the CDR3 is TGTGCCAGCAGCGTCGGGACAGCTGGAAACACCATATATTTT. It yields the protein CASSVGTAGNTIYF.

The chain combines TRBV5-1 with TRBJ1-4, with 8 nucleotides matching TRBD1. In germline, CDR1 is SGHRS, CDR2 YFSETQ. V lost 0 bases to trimming and J lost 8 bases; unmatched junction nucleotides: 9. The CDR3 runs 16 residues. The CDR3, as DNA: TGCGCCAGCAGCTTGGAGCTCAGGGGGCTGGAGGAAAAACTGTTTTTT. It encodes CASSLELRGLEEKLFF.

This chain joins TRBV30 and TRBJ2-7, with TRBD2 matching 12 bases. CDR1 is GTSNPN and CDR2 is SVGIG in the germline V gene (reference sequence). J was trimmed by 4 bases and V by 3 bases; bases with no gene match: 7. The CDR3 loop spans 15 amino acids. DNA of the CDR3: TGTGCCTGGAGAATAACTAGCGGGAGGTTTTACGAGCAGTACTTC. This sequence encodes CAWRITSGRFYEQYF.

The chain links TRBV7-2 to TRBJ1-5; D is possibly TRBD1 (5 bases). This CDR3 comprises 15 residues. Deletions cut 1 base from V and 2 bases from J, with 9 bases between. Germline CDR1 and CDR2: SGHTA and FQGNSA. The DNA of the CDR3 is TGTGCCAGCAGCTTAGTGGGGGGTCGCAATCAGCCCCAGCATTTT. This sequence encodes CASSLVGGRNQPQHF.

The J gene is TRBJ2-5, the V gene TRBV9, with 11 bases identical to TRBD1. V was clipped by 4 bases and J by 5 bases; unmatched bases: 7. Germline V gene lookup returns CDR1 SGDLS and CDR2 YYNGEE. CDR3 length equals 15 residues. The DNA for the CDR3 is TGTGCCAGCAGCATCGGACAGGGGGCTATGGAGACCCAGTACTTC. Translating gives CASSIGQGAMETQYF.

The chain recombines TRBV2 with TRBJ1-1; D perhaps matches TRBD1 (5 bases). Germline-derived CDR1 and CDR2 are SNHLY and FYNNEI. The CDR3 is 14 amino acids. V was shortened by 5 bases and J by 1 base, with 11 bases between the two germline ends. CDR3 region: CASSRDFGNTEAFF. The CDR3 coding sequence is TGTGCCAGCAGTCGGGACTTCGGGAACACTGAAGCTTTCTTT.

The chain combines TRBV11-3 with TRBJ1-2; D is undetermined. Trimming took 2 bases from V and 7 from J, leaving 5 bases between them. The CDR3 length is 11 residues. Per germline, CDR1 SGHNT and CDR2 YENEEA. The CDR3 protein is CASSLLSGYTF. The CDR3 bases are TGTGCCAGCAGCTTACTCAGTGGCTACACCTTC.

This clone was seen a handful of times. This chain links TRBV11-2 with TRBJ2-7, with TRBD1 identical over 11 bases. Germline CDR1 SGHAT, CDR2 FQNNGV. The CDR3 is made up of 14 amino acids. The trim removed 5 bases at V and 6 bases at J, leaving 6 bases unmatched. CDR3 sequence (DNA): TGTGCCAGCAGCCCGGGACAGGGGGTTGGCGAGCAGTACTTC. It translates to CASSPGQGVGEQYF.

In this sample, this clone turned up a few times. This chain joins TRBV7-8 and TRBJ2-3; possibly TRBD1 for D (6 bases). Germline assignment: CDR1 SGHVS and CDR2 FQNEAQ. The V end was cut by 1 base, the J end by 4 bases, with 15 bases between. This CDR3 has 16 residues. CDR3 sequence (DNA): TGTGCCAGCAGCTTAGGCCCGGGACACAGCGCAGATACGCAGTATTTT. Its translation: CASSLGPGHSADTQYF.

The rearrangement uses TRBV4-3 and TRBJ2-3; TRBD2 aligns across 15 bases. The CDR3 sequence is 18 residues long. Germline values: CDR1 LGHNA, CDR2 YSLEER. V trimming: 1 base; J trimming: 2 bases; junction bases outside the gene matches: 4. In DNA form, the CDR3 reads TGCGCCAGCAGCCAAGGGGGACTAGCGGGAGGCTACACAGATACGCAGTATTTT. It yields the protein CASSQGGLAGGYTDTQYF.

The rearrangement links TRBV19 to TRBJ1-1; possible D gene TRBD1, 6 bases. From germline, CDR1 is LNHDA and CDR2 SQIVND (reference sequence). Trimming cost V 5 bases and J 1 base, with 11 bases left between them. The CDR3 runs to 14 residues. CDR3 residues: CASSVGQTNTEAFF. The CDR3 nucleotides are TGTGCCAGTAGTGTGGGACAAACGAACACTGAAGCTTTCTTT.

The V and J genes are TRBV29-1 and TRBJ2-1; 7 bases are a match to TRBD1. The CDR3 has 13 residues. Germline values: CDR1 SQVTM, CDR2 ANQGSEA. V was clipped by 8 bases and J by 7 bases; unmatched bases: 11. The CDR3 region has the DNA TGCAGCTCCCGCGAGGGGGCTTTTAATGAGCAGTTCTTC. Its translation is CSSREGAFNEQFF.

CDR3 region: CASSRPGTSDNEQFF. In DNA, the CDR3 is TGTGCCAGCAGCCGACCCGGGACTAGCGACAATGAGCAGTTCTTC. The V gene is TRBV7-9, the J gene TRBJ2-1; TRBD2 aligns across 10 bases. The CDR3 totals 15 residues. Germline lookup yields CDR1 SEHNR and CDR2 FQNEAQ (reference sequence). Trimming cost V 5 bases and J 5 bases; bases outside gene matches: 6.

The rearrangement uses TRBV7-2 and TRBJ2-1, with 10 positions matching TRBD2. The J segment lost 9 bases and the V segment lost 5 bases, leaving 4 bases of the junction unmatched. This CDR3 has 13 amino acids. Per germline, CDR1 SGHTA and CDR2 FQGNSA. The CDR3 nucleotides are TGTGCCAGCAGCCCTCAGCGGGGGGGTGAGCAGTTCTTC. This gives the protein CASSPQRGGEQFF. The variable domain in full, with the rest retrieved from reference TRBV7-2 and TRBJ2-1, is GAGVSQSPSNKVTEKGKDVELRCDPISGHTALYWYRQSLGQGLEFLIYFQGNSAPDKSGLPSDRFSAERTGGSVSTLTIQRTQQEDSAVYLCASSPQRGGEQFFGPGTRLTVL.

V usage is TRBV19 and J usage is TRBJ1-1; D might be TRBD1 (5 bases). V lost 8 bases, J lost 2 bases, and 18 bases lay in between. Germline CDR1 and CDR2: LNHDA and SQIVND (reference sequence). This CDR3 region has 15 residues. Here the CDR3 DNA reads TGTGCCAGTGGGGCGGGGGACGGGGTAAACACTGAAGCTTTCTTT. This codes for CASGAGDGVNTEAFF.

This chain connects TRBV5-1 to TRBJ1-2; 11 nucleotides match TRBD1. The CDR3 covers 18 residues. Germline lookup yields CDR1 SGHRS and CDR2 YFSETQ. The V and J ends lost 2 bases and 0 bases, in that order; junction bases with no gene match: 9. This CDR3 reads CASSFTGTGGGANYGYTF. DNA for the CDR3: TGCGCCAGCAGCTTTACCGGGACAGGGGGGGGAGCTAACTATGGCTACACCTTC. The whole variable domain, remainder taken from reference TRBV5-1 and TRBJ1-2, is KAGVTQTPRYLIKTRGQQVTLSCSPISGHRSVSWYQQTPGQGLQFLFEYFSETQRNKGNFPGRFSGRQFSNSRSEMNVSTLELGDSALYLCASSFTGTGGGANYGYTFGSGTRLTVV.

The chain uses TRBV7-8 and TRBJ2-7; D is unresolved. The germline V and J ends were trimmed by 5 bases and 6 bases, with 14 bases remaining between them. This CDR3 is built from 13 residues. Per the germline V gene, CDR1 is SGHVS and CDR2 is FQNEAQ. As DNA, the CDR3 is TGTGCCAGCAGCCCCGGAGAGATAGCCGAGCAGTACTTC. This gives the protein CASSPGEIAEQYF.

This sequence joins TRBV18 and TRBJ2-1, with 10 bases aligning to TRBD2. The V segment lost 1 base and the J segment 5 bases; nucleotides outside the gene matches: 2. Germline-derived CDR1 and CDR2 are KGHSH and LQKENI. The CDR3 covers 15 residues. This CDR3 reads CASSPRLAGDNEQFF. The CDR3 DNA follows: TGTGCCAGCTCACCACGTCTAGCGGGGGACAATGAGCAGTTCTTC.

The rearrangement joins TRBV27 to TRBJ1-1; 12 positions match TRBD1. The CDR3 is 18 amino acids. Germline V CDR1 and CDR2: MNHEY, SMNVEV (reference sequence). V was pared by 6 bases and J by 3 bases, with 14 bases of the junction left unmatched. CDR3 loop: CASRSQGTGGVFYTEAFF. CDR3 nucleotide sequence: TGTGCCAGCAGATCTCAAGGGACAGGGGGCGTATTTTACACTGAAGCTTTCTTT.

The J gene is TRBJ2-3, the V gene TRBV5-6; weak D call: TRBD1 (6 bases). Trimming cost V 1 base and J 4 bases, with 13 bases left between them. The CDR3 spans 15 residues. Germline assignment: CDR1 SGHDT and CDR2 YYEEEE. CDR3 in amino acids: CASSLWGLVPDTQYF. CDR3 nucleotides: TGTGCCAGCAGCTTGTGGGGGCTAGTCCCAGATACGCAGTATTTT.

This clone showed up just a few times. The J gene is TRBJ2-7, the V gene TRBV7-8; D perhaps matches TRBD2 (6 bases). The CDR3 is 14 amino acids. V lost 1 base, J lost 3 bases, and 10 bases lay in between. Germline V gene lookup returns CDR1 SGHVS and CDR2 FQNEAQ. DNA for the CDR3: TGTGCCAGCAGCTTAGGAGCGGGCCTCTACGAGCAGTACGTC. Protein: CASSLGAGLYEQYV.

V gene TRBV10-3 combines with J gene TRBJ1-1; no reliable D call. The V end lost 10 bases, the J end lost 5 bases, and 17 bases lay between the germline ends. The CDR3 has 13 amino acids. Looked up from germline, CDR1 is ENHRY and CDR2 is SYGVKD. DNA for the CDR3: TGTGCCACCGGAATGACGGAGGTGACTGAAGCTTTCTTT. Its protein product is CATGMTEVTEAFF.

The rearrangement uses TRBV5-1 and TRBJ2-3; 11 bases are a match to TRBD2. CDR1 is SGHRS and CDR2 is YFSETQ in the germline V gene. This CDR3 is built from 18 residues. V lost 4 bases and J lost 3; bases outside the gene matches: 13. The chain's CDR3 is CASSPGVAGGPATDTQYF. CDR3 DNA: TGCGCCAGCAGCCCCGGTGTAGCGGGAGGGCCGGCAACAGATACGCAGTATTTT.